The TCR beta chain described here comes from a study of identical twins (dated by TCRdb to about 2016). Regarding the study in general: The study deep-sequenced TCR alpha and beta repertoires from monozygotic twins, unrelated adults of various ages and cord blood to test whether fetal clonotypes persist. To rule out contamination, replicate twin experiments were performed at different times with different library preparation protocols. What the authors observed across the whole study: Out-of-frame TCR alpha sharing in monozygotic twins was systematically underestimated by recombination models, whereas sharing between unrelated individuals was in agreement with the recombination models. In beta out-of-frame sequences, excess twin sharing was weaker, because having fewer shared sequences lowered the signal-to-noise ratio. Conclusions relied on cross-sectional statistical analysis, since the same donors could not be followed over many years. Fewer insertions were carried by abundant cord blood beta clonotypes; a weaker similar trend was observed in young adult naive repertoires, while no such trend was observed in memory repertoires. Zero-insertion analyses could be partly confounded by invariant T cells such as MAIT and iNKT, though diverse VJ usage argued against such confounding for most clonotypes. Compared with coincidental sharing between unrelated individuals, out-of-frame TCR alpha sequences shared between twins had an excess of sequences with low generation probability.

All donors were healthy Caucasians. Three unrelated non-twin adults were also sequenced: a male aged 18 to 30, a male aged 50 to 60 and a female aged 50 to 60. Using Miltenyi CD45RO+ enrichment and human naive T-cell isolation kits, memory (CD45RO+) and naive T cells were isolated from PBMC. Concerning this clonotype: This receptor's antigen is unknown. No per-base quality is available; no much larger clone lies one base away.

The method behind the library was 5' RACE. Sequencing took place on an Illumina HiSeq 2000. A universal primer binding site was added through template switching, and the final cDNA carried a unique molecular identifier so that TCR cDNA molecules could be counted accurately. Specific primers in the conserved constant-segment region were used to synthesize first-strand cDNA for the TCR alpha and beta chains. To control for contamination, every cDNA library carried two barcodes: a SMART-Mk sample barcode plus Illumina barcodes. TruSeq adapter sequences and Illumina sample barcodes were added in two successive PCR steps. TCR alpha and beta cDNA libraries were sequenced on the Illumina HiSeq platform with custom primers. On the study's bioinformatics: Unique molecular identifiers were extracted from raw reads with MiGEC, and CDR3 positions were determined with MiXCR. Recombination models were inferred per individual with the repgenHMM and IGoR tools using an EM algorithm. The tcR package in R was used for shared clonotype analysis, with sharing normalized by the product of cloneset sizes. To study raw recombination without the effects of thymic and clonal selection, out-of-frame nonproductive sequences were analyzed. TCRdb cleaned the public reads at Q25 with fastp, built clones with MiXCR and kept in-frame beta chains. Each entry is one CDR3 protein sequence, shown with its most common DNA and genes. The V and J calls come from TCRdb's annotation, not from the publication. Here the sample has about 700,000 distinct CDR3 sequences; around 6% occur a single time. Jointly, the top ten make up around 1.7% of the sample.

Looking up the germline V gene yields CDR1 SGHVS and CDR2 FQNEAQ. The CDR3 covers 14 residues, taking in both the cysteine and the phenylalanine. Only CDR3 DNA is held: 42 bases, read in frame from base 1. The trim is 4 bases for V and 0 bases for J, with a gap of 10 bases between the germline ends. The clonotype comes from a man between 18 and 29 years old in good health. Sequences were obtained from naive T cells sorted from blood. The cell subset or site label on this specimen signifies: cells isolated with a human naive T-cell isolation kit. The receptor chain draws on TRBV7-8 and TRBJ2-7, with the identity of the D gene unclear. DNA sequence: TGTGCCAGCAGCTCTCCCTGGAGCTCCTACGAGCAGTACTTC. It translates to CASSSPWSSYEQYF.